This passage covers 28 T cell receptor beta chains from one sample sequenced in a study of neurological immune-mediated disorders. TCRdb reprocessed the 5' RACE reads with MiXCR, giving one entry per CDR3 protein. Of around 30,000 distinct CDR3 sequences listed, 2% to 2.5% are singletons. The specimen was PBMCs. These TCRs come from a woman in her 50s with multiple sclerosis.

The table lists this clonotype with many counts. V and J are TRBV28 and TRBJ2-7; 7 bases match TRBD2. Germline-derived CDR1 and CDR2 are MDHEN and SYDVKM. V lost 7 bases to trimming and J lost 7 bases; unmatched junction nucleotides: 13. This CDR3 spans 14 amino acids. CDR3 amino acids: CASITGTPGGEQYF. As DNA, the CDR3 is TGTGCCAGCATCACCGGGACCCCGGGAGGAGAGCAGTACTTC.

This clonotype was counted ten times or more. The chain couples TRBV28 to TRBJ2-5; D gene ambiguous. V shed 5 bases and J shed 4 bases, with 11 bases lying between them. The CDR3 is 13 amino acids. The germline CDR1 and CDR2 sequences are MDHEN and SYDVKM. The DNA for the CDR3 is TGTGCCAGCAGTCTAGATGCCCCAGAGACCCAGTACTTC. It is translated as CASSLDAPETQYF.

This clonotype was observed at least ten times. V and J are TRBV10-3 and TRBJ2-5; TRBD2 aligns across 12 bases. This CDR3 region has 16 residues. Germline CDR1 and CDR2: ENHRY and SYGVKD. Germline trimming cut 6 bases from V and 1 base from J; bases unmatched to any gene: 6. This chain's CDR3 is CAISLRLAGAQETQYF. The CDR3 nucleotides are TGTGCCATCAGCCTCCGACTAGCGGGGGCCCAAGAGACCCAGTACTTC.

This clonotype counts as medium-sized (0.01 to 0.1%). The chain uses TRBV10-3 and TRBJ1-1; 7 nucleotides line up with TRBD1. CDR1 ENHRY and CDR2 SYGVKD come from the germline V gene. The CDR3 extends over 13 amino acids. V gave up 9 bases and J gave up 4 bases; unmatched junction bases: 8. The CDR3 region has the DNA TGTGCCATTGGGGACAGTGTAGGCACTGAAGCTTTCTTT. It yields the protein CAIGDSVGTEAFF.

This clonotype has only a few counts. The junction shows a germline mismatch at one end, possibly a read error. The chain carries TRBV27 and TRBJ1-5, with 7 bases lining up with TRBD1. Germline CDR1 is MNHEY and CDR2 is SMNVEV (reference sequence). The CDR3 loop spans 13 amino acids. CDR3 sequence reads: CASSPWTGQPQNF. Written as DNA, the CDR3 is TGTGCCAGCAGTCCGTGGACAGGCCAGCCCCAGAATTTT.

This clonotype is labeled as medium-sized. This rearrangement joins TRBV4-3 to TRBJ1-1; the D gene is possibly TRBD1 (5 bases). Germline V lookup: CDR1 LGHNA, CDR2 YSLEER. Trimming stripped 2 bases from V and 2 bases from J, with 9 bases between. This CDR3 contains 14 residues. CDR3 coding DNA: TGCGCCAGCAGCCAACGACAGAGAAACACTGAAGCTTTCTTT. This codes for CASSQRQRNTEAFF.

The CDR3 DNA reads as TGCGCCAGCAGTGACGGACAGGGCTACGAGCAGTACTTC. This encodes CASSDGQGYEQYF. The V gene is TRBV10-2, the J gene TRBJ2-7; 8 bases line up with TRBD1. With V trimmed by 3 bases and J by 3 bases, 1 base remained unmatched. The CDR3 is made up of 13 amino acids. The V gene's germline CDR1 is WSHSY and CDR2 SAAADI.

This clonotype was seen ten or more times. The chain is built from TRBV29-1 and TRBJ1-1; perhaps TRBD1 as D (5 bases). V was trimmed by 6 bases and J by 0 bases, leaving 11 bases between them. The CDR3 contains 13 residues. CDR1 and CDR2 from the germline V gene are SQVTM and ANQGSEA. CDR3 nucleotide sequence: TGCAGCGTACAGGACGGTTTGAACACTGAAGCTTTCTTT. This sequence encodes CSVQDGLNTEAFF.

This clonotype was detected ten times or more. The chain joins TRBV12-3 or TRBV12-4 to TRBJ2-1, with 8 bases matching TRBD2. This CDR3 is 15 amino acids long. The V gene end was trimmed by 5 bases and the J gene end by 4 bases; junction bases not matched to a gene: 7. CDR3 in amino acids: CASSPTSGGYNEQFF. CDR3 DNA sequence: TGTGCCAGCAGTCCCACTAGCGGAGGGTACAATGAGCAGTTCTTC.

This clonotype was seen many times. The chain joins TRBV15 to TRBJ1-5; 8 bases align to TRBD1. The CDR3 length is 14 residues. Per germline, CDR1 LNHNV and CDR2 YYDKDF (reference sequence). The V segment lost 0 bases and the J segment 6 bases; nucleotides outside the gene matches: 1. The CDR3 nucleotides read TGTGCCACCAGCAGAGAGGGACAGGCTCAGCCCCAGCATTTT. Translating gives CATSREGQAQPQHF.

This clonotype has at least ten counts. The chain has TRBV12-3 or TRBV12-4 and TRBJ1-1, with D tentatively TRBD1 (5 bases). The CDR3 runs 12 residues. The V end was cut by 8 bases, the J end by 3 bases, with 10 bases between. CDR3: CASGQGDTEAFF. The CDR3 DNA follows: TGTGCCAGCGGTCAGGGAGACACTGAAGCTTTCTTT.

This clonotype was picked up many times. V gene TRBV20-1 combines with J gene TRBJ2-3; 10 bases fit TRBD1. The germline V gene encodes CDR1 DFQATT and CDR2 SNEGSKA (reference sequence). The CDR3 runs to 13 residues. After removal of 2 bases from V and 9 bases from J, the junction contained 5 bases not matched to a gene. CDR3 nucleotides: TGCAGTGCTAGATCCGGGACAGGGGACACGCAGTATTTT. Amino acids: CSARSGTGDTQYF.

Many counts were recorded for this clonotype. The chain uses TRBV12-3 or TRBV12-4 and TRBJ1-1; a possible D gene is TRBD1 (5 bases). The CDR3 is made up of 16 amino acids. The V gene lost 7 bases and the J gene lost 1 base, with 19 bases spanning the gap. The CDR3 loop reads CASTDPGSQQNTEAFF. The CDR3 region has the DNA TGTGCCAGCACGGACCCAGGGAGCCAGCAGAACACTGAAGCTTTCTTT.

At least ten counts were recorded for this clonotype. The chain employs TRBV29-1 and TRBJ1-4; tentatively, D is TRBD1 (6 bases). Looked up from germline, CDR1 is SQVTM and CDR2 is ANQGSEA. Trimming stripped 0 bases from V and 5 bases from J, with 13 bases between. The length of the CDR3 is 15 residues. CDR3 residues: CSVEEAGDPNEKLFF. Written as DNA, the CDR3 is TGCAGCGTTGAAGAGGCAGGGGATCCCAATGAAAAACTGTTTTTT. Full variable domain (missing parts from reference TRBV29-1 and TRBJ1-4): SAVISQKPSRDICQRGTSLTIQCQVDSQVTMMFWYRQQPGQSLTLIATANQGSEATYESGFVIDKFPISRPNLTFSTLTVSNMSPEDSSIYLCSVEEAGDPNEKLFFGSGTQLSVL.

This clonotype has ten or more counts. The V call is TRBV12-3 or TRBV12-4, the J call TRBJ2-1; 7 positions match TRBD1. V lost 5 bases, J lost 9 bases, and 10 bases stayed unmatched. The CDR3 loop spans 14 amino acids. The CDR3 loop reads CASSGTDYRSEQFF. CDR3 in DNA: TGTGCCAGCAGTGGGACAGACTACAGAAGTGAGCAGTTCTTC.

This clonotype was recorded at least ten times. The CDR3 DNA is TGCAGTGCCTCCGGGACTAGCGGGAGGGCCTACAATGAGCAGTTCTTC. Encoded protein: CSASGTSGRAYNEQFF. J is TRBJ2-1 and V is TRBV20-1; 16 bases are shared with TRBD2. The CDR3 consists of 16 residues. After removal of 6 bases from V and 2 bases from J, the junction contained 4 bases not matched to a gene. Per the germline V gene, CDR1 is DFQATT and CDR2 is SNEGSKA (reference sequence).

This sequence joins TRBV12-5 and TRBJ1-2, with TRBD1 matching 9 bases. Germline V gene sequence: CDR1 LGHNT, CDR2 FRNRAP. This CDR3 comprises 14 residues. Trimming cost V 5 bases and J 7 bases; bases outside gene matches: 8. CDR3 in DNA: TGTGCTAGTGGTACTGAGGGACAGGGAGGTGGCTACACCTTC. This gives the protein CASGTEGQGGGYTF.

This clonotype was seen only a few times. CDR3: CASSYGTVGNYGYTF. CDR3 nucleotide sequence: TGTGCCAGCAGTTACGGGACAGTCGGTAACTATGGCTACACCTTC. This chain joins TRBV6-5 and TRBJ1-2; 7 nucleotides line up with TRBD1. The V gene end was trimmed by 2 bases and the J gene end by 1 base; junction bases not matched to a gene: 4. Germline assignment: CDR1 MNHEY and CDR2 SVGAGI. CDR3 size: 15 residues.

This clonotype was seen at least ten times. The genes are TRBV20-1 and TRBJ2-7; D unresolved. This CDR3 has 14 amino acids. Per germline, CDR1 DFQATT and CDR2 SNEGSKA (reference sequence). Deletions cut 0 bases from V and 5 bases from J, with 14 bases between. The CDR3 DNA reads TGCAGTGCTAGAGACGACGTTACATTCCACGAGCAGTACTTC. It encodes CSARDDVTFHEQYF.

The sample holds many counts of this clonotype. V is TRBV4-3 and J is TRBJ2-1, with D unresolved. This CDR3 contains 13 residues. CDR1 and CDR2 (germline): LGHNA, YSLEER. V lost 0 bases and J 7 bases, leaving 7 bases between the germline ends. This CDR3 reads CASSQDRLNEQFF. The CDR3 coding sequence is TGCGCCAGCAGCCAAGATCGGTTGAATGAGCAGTTCTTC.

Judged by abundance, this clonotype is medium-sized. V is TRBV4-1 and J is TRBJ2-7; D not resolved. The germline V and J ends were trimmed by 1 base and 6 bases, with 10 bases remaining between them. The CDR3 contains 13 residues. Germline V CDR1 and CDR2: MGHRA, YSYEKL. CDR3 DNA sequence: TGCGCCAGCAGCCAAGGGGTTTATCGCGAGCAGTACTTC. It specifies CASSQGVYREQYF.

Many counts were recorded for this clonotype. The V and J genes are TRBV6-5 and TRBJ2-2; D is undetermined. The CDR3 extends over 13 amino acids. Trimming stripped 5 bases from V and 5 bases from J, with 9 bases between. In germline, CDR1 is MNHEY, CDR2 SVGAGI. The CDR3: CASSGEVTGELFF. As DNA, the CDR3 is TGTGCCAGCAGTGGGGAAGTGACCGGGGAGCTGTTTTTT.

Many counts were recorded for this clonotype. CDR3 nucleotides: TGTGCCAGCAGCTTGACAGCGGCCCAGTCTGAAGCTTTCTTT. Translating gives CASSLTAAQSEAFF. This chain joins TRBV7-2 and TRBJ1-1; maybe TRBD1 (5 bases). This CDR3 comprises 14 residues. Trimming cost V 3 bases and J 6 bases, with 14 bases left between them. Germline V gene sequence: CDR1 SGHTA, CDR2 FQGNSA.

This clonotype was counted many times. At one of its ends the junction is not consistent with the germline gene, which may arise from a read error. The chain joins TRBV20-1 to TRBJ1-5; the match to TRBD1 covers 9 bases. Germline V gene sequence: CDR1 DFQATT, CDR2 SNEGSKA (reference sequence). This CDR3 has 14 residues. The CDR3 protein is CSARGDRVDQPQNF. CDR3 DNA: TGCAGTGCTAGGGGGGACAGGGTGGATCAGCCCCAGAATTTT.

This clonotype was picked up many times. The chain is built from TRBV20-1 and TRBJ1-5, with 7 bases fitting TRBD1. With 3 bases clipped from V and 1 base from J, the junction kept 6 bases outside the gene matches. Looked up from germline, CDR1 is DFQATT and CDR2 is SNEGSKA (reference sequence). The CDR3 runs 15 residues. Written as DNA, the CDR3 is TGCAGTGCTAGTTCTGGACAGGCGAGCAATCAGCCCCAGCATTTT. Its protein is CSASSGQASNQPQHF.

The V call is TRBV25-1, the J call TRBJ2-3, with 7 bases lining up with TRBD2. Germline CDR1 is MGHDK and CDR2 is SYGVNS. The ends lost 4 bases at V and 2 bases at J; junction bases unmatched: 3. This CDR3 has 14 amino acids. CDR3 sequence: CASSGAGLTDTQYF. As DNA, the CDR3 is TGTGCCAGCAGTGGAGCGGGACTCACAGATACGCAGTATTTT.

This clonotype was found many times. V and J are TRBV12-3 or TRBV12-4 and TRBJ2-1; 8 bases align to TRBD1. The junction had 17 bases not matched to a gene; V was cut back by 6 bases and J by 7 bases. The CDR3 is made up of 17 amino acids. This CDR3 is CASSPLGQAISGNEQFF. The CDR3 coding sequence is TGTGCCAGCAGCCCACTGGGACAGGCAATATCTGGGAATGAGCAGTTCTTC.

This clonotype was counted many times. The chain uses TRBV7-3 and TRBJ2-5; the match to TRBD1 covers 8 bases. CDR1 is SGHTA, CDR2 FQGTGA, per germline. J gave up 0 bases and V 5 bases, and 2 bases lay outside the gene matches. The CDR3 length is 14 residues. This CDR3 is CASSRDRYQETQYF. The CDR3 DNA reads TGTGCCAGCAGCCGGGACAGGTACCAAGAGACCCAGTACTTC.